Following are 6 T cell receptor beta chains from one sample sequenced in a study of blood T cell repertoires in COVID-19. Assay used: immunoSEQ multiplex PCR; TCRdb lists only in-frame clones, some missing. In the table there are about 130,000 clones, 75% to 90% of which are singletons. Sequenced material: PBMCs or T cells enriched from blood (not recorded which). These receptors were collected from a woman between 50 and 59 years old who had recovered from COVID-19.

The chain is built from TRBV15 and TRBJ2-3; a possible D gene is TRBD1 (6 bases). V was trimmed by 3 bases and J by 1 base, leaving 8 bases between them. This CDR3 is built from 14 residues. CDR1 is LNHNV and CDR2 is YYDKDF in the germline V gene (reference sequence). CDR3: CATSRRQGTDTQYF. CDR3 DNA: TGTGCCACCAGCAGGAGACAGGGCACAGATACGCAGTATTTT.

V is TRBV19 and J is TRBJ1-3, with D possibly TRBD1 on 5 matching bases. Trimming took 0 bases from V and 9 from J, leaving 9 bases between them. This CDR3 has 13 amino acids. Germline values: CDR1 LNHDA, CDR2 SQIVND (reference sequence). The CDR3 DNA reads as TGTGCCAGTAGTATAGATCTGCAGGGCACCATATATTTT. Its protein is CASSIDLQGTIYF.

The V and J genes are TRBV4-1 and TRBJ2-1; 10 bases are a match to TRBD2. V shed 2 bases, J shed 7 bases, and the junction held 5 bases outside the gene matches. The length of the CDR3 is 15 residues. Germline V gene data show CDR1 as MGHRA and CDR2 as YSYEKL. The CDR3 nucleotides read TGCGCCAGCAGCCAACGGGTTAGCGGGGGGAATGAGCAGTTCTTC. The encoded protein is CASSQRVSGGNEQFF.

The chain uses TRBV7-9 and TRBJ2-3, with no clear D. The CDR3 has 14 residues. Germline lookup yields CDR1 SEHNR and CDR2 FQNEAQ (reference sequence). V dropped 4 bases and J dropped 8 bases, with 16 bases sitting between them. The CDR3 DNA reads TGTGCCAGCAGCTCGACTCTGGGTCCGGGTACGCAGTATTTT. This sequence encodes CASSSTLGPGTQYF.

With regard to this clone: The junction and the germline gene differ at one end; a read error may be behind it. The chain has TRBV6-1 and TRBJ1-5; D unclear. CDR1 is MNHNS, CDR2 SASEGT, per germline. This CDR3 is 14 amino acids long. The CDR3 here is CASSEGRENQPQHF. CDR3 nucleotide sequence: TGTGCCAGCAGCGAAGGACGGGAAAATCAGCCCCAGCATTTT.

CDR3 in amino acids: CASSGLAGGISYNEQFF. Here the CDR3 DNA reads TGTGCCAGCTCTGGACTAGCGGGGGGAATCTCCTACAATGAGCAGTTCTTC. The chain combines TRBV2 with TRBJ2-1; 14 bases match TRBD2. V lost 8 bases, J lost 0 bases, and 6 bases stayed unmatched. CDR1 is SNHLY and CDR2 is FYNNEI in the germline V gene. This CDR3 region has 17 residues. Combining the CDR3 with reference TRBV2 and TRBJ2-1 gives the whole variable domain EPEVTQTPSHQVTQMGQEVILRCVPISNHLYFYWYRQILGQKVEFLVSFYNNEISEKSEIFDDQFSVERPDGSNFTLKIRSTKLEDSAMYFCASSGLAGGISYNEQFFGPGTRLTVL.